The 21 T cell receptor beta chains given below trace back to one sample, sequenced in a study of CD8 T cells in acute hepatitis C reinfection. The time point was: naive CD8 control sorted from an acute-time-point sample. Produced via immunoSEQ multiplex PCR; TCRdb's table is partial and in-frame only. Among some 38,000 clones listed, 85% to 90% were seen once. The sample was naive CD8+ T cells from PBMCs. The receptors originated from a man aged 30 to 45 with chronic hepatitis C.

This clone was seen once. The J gene is TRBJ1-1, the V gene TRBV5-6; D call uncertain. The CDR3 is made up of 14 amino acids. CDR1 SGHDT and CDR2 YYEEEE come from the germline V gene. The V end was cut by 5 bases, the J end by 3 bases, with 14 bases between. In DNA, the CDR3 is TGTGCCAGCAGTTCCTGGACTGGGTACACTGAAGCTTTCTTT. It yields the protein CASSSWTGYTEAFF.

The rearrangement joins TRBV7-2 to TRBJ2-1, with D possibly matching TRBD2 (5 bases). Germline values: CDR1 SGHTA, CDR2 FQGNSA. The CDR3 totals 15 residues. V was trimmed by 6 bases and J by 9 bases, leaving 21 bases between them. CDR3 DNA: TGTGCCAGCAGGCTTAAGGGCCCGACGGGGAGTGAGCAGTTCTTC. Translating gives CASRLKGPTGSEQFF. Together with reference TRBV7-2 and TRBJ2-1, the CDR3 gives the full variable domain: GAGVSQSPSNKVTEKGKDVELRCDPISGHTALYWYRQSLGQGLEFLIYFQGNSAPDKSGLPSDRFSAERTGGSVSTLTIQRTQQEDSAVYLCASRLKGPTGSEQFFGPGTRLTVL.

The count of this clone is one. The gene calls are TRBV9 and TRBJ2-5; 9 bases match TRBD1. This CDR3 is 15 amino acids long. Germline loops: CDR1 SGDLS, CDR2 YYNGEE. J lost 0 bases, V lost 3 bases, and 3 bases had no gene match. CDR3: CASSGGQGNQETQYF. The DNA of the CDR3 is TGTGCCAGCAGCGGAGGACAGGGGAACCAAGAGACCCAGTACTTC.

The chain uses TRBV14 and TRBJ2-7; 11 positions match TRBD1. Losses at the gene ends were 4 bases for V and 0 bases for J; bases not matched to a gene: 17. The germline V gene encodes CDR1 SGHDN and CDR2 FVKESK. The CDR3 covers 20 residues. CDR3 coding DNA: TGTGCCAGCAGCCTATTAAGGCCCGGACAGGGGGCGCGGGACTCCTACGAGCAGTACTTC. Translating gives CASSLLRPGQGARDSYEQYF.

The chain combines TRBV27 with TRBJ2-7, with 8 bases that match TRBD2. Per the germline V gene, CDR1 is MNHEY and CDR2 is SMNVEV (reference sequence). The CDR3 totals 14 residues. V was clipped by 6 bases and J by 4 bases; unmatched bases: 8. The CDR3 DNA is TGTGCCAGCAGCCCAGCGGGAGATATTTACGAGCAGTACTTC. It codes for CASSPAGDIYEQYF.

J is TRBJ2-3 and V is TRBV5-1; D is perhaps TRBD1 or TRBD2 (5 bases each). V lost 5 bases and J 5 bases, leaving 21 bases between the germline ends. The CDR3 is 16 residues long. Germline CDR1 reads SGHRS; CDR2 reads YFSETQ. The CDR3 nucleotides are TGCGCCAGCAGGCTAACTCCGGGACCCCTTTTAGATACGCAGTATTTT. It yields the protein CASRLTPGPLLDTQYF.

The gene calls are TRBV7-6 and TRBJ2-2; 9 bases map to TRBD1. The CDR3 totals 16 residues. The V segment lost 5 bases and the J segment 3 bases; nucleotides outside the gene matches: 7. CDR1 and CDR2 (germline): SGHVS, FNYEAQ. The CDR3 DNA follows: TGTGCCAGCAGCCTGGGACAGGGTATATACACCGGGGAGCTGTTTTTT. Protein: CASSLGQGIYTGELFF. Combining the CDR3 with reference TRBV7-6 and TRBJ2-2 gives the whole variable domain GAGVSQSPRYKVTKRGQDVALRCDPISGHVSLYWYRQALGQGPEFLTYFNYEAQQDKSGLPNDRFSAERPEGSISTLTIQRTEQRDSAMYRCASSLGQGIYTGELFFGEGSRLTVL.

This chain joins TRBV16 and TRBJ1-4; the D gene is possibly TRBD1 (6 bases). CDR3 size: 15 residues. The V and J ends lost 0 bases and 5 bases respectively, with 10 bases between them. Germline CDR1 and CDR2: KGHSY and FQNENV. The CDR3 protein is CASSQSAGENEKLFF. CDR3 coding DNA: TGTGCCAGCAGCCAATCGGCAGGGGAGAATGAAAAACTGTTTTTT.

The chain has TRBV7-9 and TRBJ2-7; D not resolved. The CDR3 loop spans 12 amino acids. Per germline, CDR1 SEHNR and CDR2 FQNEAQ (reference sequence). Trimming cost V 4 bases and J 5 bases, with 9 bases left between them. The CDR3 spells CASSSRLDEQYF. CDR3 nucleotides: TGTGCCAGCAGCTCTCGCCTTGACGAGCAGTACTTC. Based on the CDR3 plus reference TRBV7-9 and TRBJ2-7, the full variable domain is DTGVSQNPRHKITKRGQNVTFRCDPISEHNRLYWYRQTLGQGPEFLTYFQNEAQLEKSRLLSDRFSAERPKGSFSTLEIQRTEQGDSAMYLCASSSRLDEQYFGPGTRLTVT.

This clone was seen only once. The chain links TRBV19 to TRBJ1-1; D perhaps matches TRBD1 (5 bases). With 8 bases removed from V and 5 bases from J, the gap between germline ends came to 18 bases. Germline V lookup: CDR1 LNHDA, CDR2 SQIVND (reference sequence). The CDR3 runs 14 residues. CDR3 protein: CASLLGPGRTEAFF. The CDR3 DNA reads as TGTGCCAGTTTGCTCGGTCCAGGGAGGACTGAAGCTTTCTTT.

V and J are TRBV30 and TRBJ1-5, with D perhaps matching TRBD1 (5 bases). This CDR3 contains 15 residues. The V and J ends lost 4 bases and 3 bases respectively, with 16 bases between them. Germline CDR1 is GTSNPN and CDR2 is SVGIG (reference sequence). The CDR3 DNA follows: TGTGCCTGGATCCTTATCCGACAGTCCAATCAGCCCCAGCATTTT. It specifies CAWILIRQSNQPQHF.

The J gene is TRBJ2-1, the V gene TRBV5-6; D is undetermined. V gave up 0 bases and J gave up 3 bases, with 19 bases separating them. Looked up from germline, CDR1 is SGHDT and CDR2 is YYEEEE. The length of the CDR3 is 18 residues. The CDR3 bases are TGTGCCAGCAGCTTGGATCTGGGTTCCTCGCCACACTACAATGAGCAGTTCTTC. As protein: CASSLDLGSSPHYNEQFF.

The chain employs TRBV28 and TRBJ2-3; D is unresolved. CDR3 length equals 16 residues. Germline lookup yields CDR1 MDHEN and CDR2 SYDVKM. The V and J ends lost 1 base and 4 bases respectively, with 15 bases between them. In nucleotides, the CDR3 is TGTGCCAGCAGTTTATACGCAGGAGTCGAATCAGATACGCAGTATTTT. Protein sequence: CASSLYAGVESDTQYF.

The chain is built from TRBV27 and TRBJ2-7; D perhaps matches TRBD1 (6 bases). The germline V and J ends were trimmed by 5 bases and 3 bases, with 11 bases remaining between them. Germline V CDR1 and CDR2: MNHEY, SMNVEV (reference sequence). There are 13 residues in the CDR3. The CDR3 protein is CASSPTGIYEQYF. In DNA, the CDR3 is TGTGCCAGCAGTCCCACAGGGATCTACGAGCAGTACTTC.

The chain links TRBV29-1 to TRBJ2-2; 7 bases match TRBD1. The CDR3 length is 17 residues. After removal of 5 bases from V and 5 bases from J, the junction contained 17 bases not matched to a gene. In germline, CDR1 is SQVTM, CDR2 ANQGSEA. CDR3: CSVLGDRNSTKTGELFF. CDR3 nucleotide sequence: TGCAGCGTTTTGGGGGACAGAAACTCGACCAAAACCGGGGAGCTGTTTTTT.

This chain connects TRBV7-2 to TRBJ1-1, with unresolved D. The CDR3 has 15 amino acids. Trimming took 2 bases from V and 5 from J, leaving 15 bases between them. Germline V gives CDR1 SGHTA, CDR2 FQGNSA. The CDR3 DNA reads as TGTGCCAGCAGCTTATACGGTGATCTTAGGACTGAAGCTTTCTTT. Translating gives CASSLYGDLRTEAFF.

This rearrangement joins TRBV27 to TRBJ1-1, with D perhaps TRBD1 (6 bases). The V end was cut by 6 bases, the J end by 4 bases, with 15 bases between. The CDR3 is made up of 14 amino acids. The V gene's germline CDR1 is MNHEY and CDR2 SMNVEV (reference sequence). The DNA for the CDR3 is TGTGCCAGCAGCCCCAGGGGCAGGGGCACTGAAGCTTTCTTT. This codes for CASSPRGRGTEAFF.

CDR3 nucleotide sequence: TGTGCCAGCAGTGAATACGGGGGTGCTAATGAAAAACTGTTTTTT. Residues: CASSEYGGANEKLFF. The chain links TRBV25-1 to TRBJ1-4; a weak D match, TRBD1 (5 bases). The CDR3 loop spans 15 amino acids. The V and J ends lost 0 bases and 3 bases respectively, with 8 bases between them. Germline-derived CDR1 and CDR2 are MGHDK and SYGVNS.

V gene TRBV4-1 combines with J gene TRBJ2-3, with D possibly being TRBD1 or TRBD2 (5 bases each). This CDR3 comprises 15 residues. Trimming stripped 4 bases from V and 4 bases from J, with 15 bases between. Germline V lookup: CDR1 MGHRA, CDR2 YSYEKL. The CDR3 spells CASSRDVGESDTQYF. Here the CDR3 DNA reads TGCGCCAGCAGCCGGGACGTCGGGGAATCAGATACGCAGTATTTT.

This clone appeared a single time. This chain connects TRBV30 to TRBJ1-3; D might be TRBD1 (5 bases). The CDR3 spans 11 residues. V was pared by 8 bases and J by 3 bases, with 8 bases between. Germline loops: CDR1 GTSNPN, CDR2 SVGIG (reference sequence). CDR3 DNA: TGTGCCGGGGCAAGTGGAAACACCATATATTTT. It encodes CAGASGNTIYF.

This chain connects TRBV10-3 to TRBJ2-1; 10 bases map to TRBD2. Unmatched junction bases numbered 10, after V lost 7 bases and J lost 7 bases. The CDR3 sequence is 15 residues long. In germline, CDR1 is ENHRY, CDR2 SYGVKD. CDR3 loop: CAINQGPGLANEQFF. DNA for the CDR3: TGTGCCATCAACCAGGGTCCGGGACTAGCGAATGAGCAGTTCTTC.